Below are 32 T cell receptor beta chains sequenced from a single sample in a study of human T cells and chemical hapten exposure. TCRdb redid the calling of the RACE reads with MiXCR, one entry per CDR3 protein. Found here are around 110,000 distinct CDR3 sequences, around 10% of them singletons; the top ten hold approximately 1.4%. Sample time point: patch test 1, 2 weeks after DPC sensitization. Treatment defined: therapeutic diphenylcyclopropenone sensitization with weekly scalp DPC. Specimen: whole blood, collected in connection with sensitization to the hapten diphenylcyclopropenone (DPC). Receptors were obtained from a woman aged 50 to 60 with alopecia areata. Some clones in this sample may be carry-over from other donors' samples.

Details on this clonotype: One end of the junction fails to match germline, which may point to a read error. This rearrangement joins TRBV3-1 to TRBJ2-2; 7 bases are shared with TRBD1. The CDR3 runs to 17 residues. Germline CDR1 is LGHDT and CDR2 is YNNKEL (reference sequence). The CDR3 sequence is CTSSQETGFSNTGELFF. The CDR3 DNA is TGTACCAGCAGCCAAGAGACAGGGTTTTCTAACACCGGGGAGCTGTTTTTT.

CDR3 loop: CATSRVLATEAFF. CDR3 DNA sequence: TGTGCCACCAGCAGAGTCCTAGCCACTGAAGCTTTCTTT. This chain connects TRBV15 to TRBJ1-1; D is undetermined. This CDR3 has 13 amino acids. Trimming took off 1 base at V and 4 bases at J, with 7 bases between the two ends. The V gene's germline CDR1 is LNHNV and CDR2 YYDKDF (reference sequence). The variable domain in full, completed from reference TRBV15 and TRBJ1-1, reads DAMVIQNPRYQVTQFGKPVTLSCSQTLNHNVMYWYQQKSSQAPKLLFHYYDKDFNNEADTPDNFQSRRPNTSFCFLDIRSPGLGDTAMYLCATSRVLATEAFFGQGTRLTVV.

The chain joins TRBV28 to TRBJ1-5, with 7 bases that match TRBD1. Germline CDR1 is MDHEN and CDR2 is SYDVKM. There are 14 residues in the CDR3. The J segment lost 9 bases and the V segment lost 6 bases, leaving 11 bases of the junction unmatched. The CDR3 sequence is CASSATGLVLPQHF. CDR3 DNA: TGTGCCAGCAGCGCGACAGGGCTGGTCCTGCCCCAGCATTTT.

This clonotype has just a few counts. The chain is built from TRBV12-3 or TRBV12-4 and TRBJ2-6; 7 nucleotides align to TRBD1. The CDR3 is made up of 18 amino acids. V was clipped by 3 bases and J by 4 bases; unmatched bases: 12. In DNA, the CDR3 is TGTGCCAGCAGTTTCCGGGACAGAGTGCTGTCGGGGGCCAACGTCCTGACTTTC. Amino acid sequence: CASSFRDRVLSGANVLTF.

The V call is TRBV12-3 or TRBV12-4, the J call TRBJ2-2; D not certain. The CDR3 totals 17 residues. Trimming took off 7 bases at V and 0 bases at J, with 18 bases between the two ends. CDR3 sequence (DNA): TGTGCCAGCAATTCCGAAAGGGTTGAACCGAACACCGGGGAGCTGTTTTTT. Translation: CASNSERVEPNTGELFF.

The chain combines TRBV20-1 with TRBJ2-7, with 8 bases matching TRBD1. The CDR3 has 14 amino acids. V shed 4 bases and J 7 bases; nucleotides not matched to a gene: 12. Germline V lookup: CDR1 DFQATT, CDR2 SNEGSKA (reference sequence). DNA of the CDR3: TGCAGTGCTACCCGGACAGGGAAAGGGCATGAGCAGTACTTC. Translating gives CSATRTGKGHEQYF.

This clonotype came up many times. The rearrangement links TRBV7-9 to TRBJ1-5, with no clear D. Germline V gene data show CDR1 as SEHNR and CDR2 as FQNEAQ (reference sequence). Trimming took 1 base from V and 4 from J, leaving 11 bases between them. The CDR3 spans 15 residues. For the CDR3, the DNA is TGTGCCAGCAGCTTAGTCGGTATGGAGAATCAGCCCCAGCATTTT. Translation: CASSLVGMENQPQHF.

This clonotype was seen a handful of times. V is TRBV5-5 and J is TRBJ1-4; the D is unclear. Deletions cut 2 bases from V and 0 bases from J, with 8 bases between. Germline lookup yields CDR1 SGHKS and CDR2 YYEKEE (reference sequence). The CDR3 consists of 15 residues. CDR3 protein: CASSLSATTNEKLFF. CDR3 coding DNA: TGTGCCAGCAGCTTAAGCGCAACAACTAATGAAAAACTGTTTTTT.

This clonotype occurred a few times. The V gene is TRBV12-3 or TRBV12-4, the J gene TRBJ2-1, with D possibly TRBD2 on 5 matching bases. The CDR3 contains 18 residues. V shed 2 bases and J shed 7 bases, with 24 bases lying between them. The CDR3, as DNA: TGTGCCAGCAGTTTATTAGGGAGTAGGCTATTAAGTGGGAATGAGCAGTTCTTC. Its protein is CASSLLGSRLLSGNEQFF.

This clonotype showed up many times. This chain joins TRBV6-6 and TRBJ2-5; 12 nucleotides agree with TRBD2. This CDR3 spans 16 amino acids. Germline trimming cut 7 bases from V and 5 bases from J; bases unmatched to any gene: 11. Germline CDR1 reads MNHNY; CDR2 reads SVGAGI (reference sequence). The CDR3 bases are TGTGCCAGCACCGAACTCCTAGCGGGGGGGCTCGAGACCCAGTACTTC. Amino acid sequence: CASTELLAGGLETQYF.

This clonotype was detected a few times. The genes are TRBV18 and TRBJ2-5; the D is unclear. CDR1 is KGHSH, CDR2 LQKENI, per germline. V lost 2 bases and J lost 1, with 8 bases in between. The CDR3 is 14 residues long. CDR3 protein: CASSPVSIQETQYF. DNA of the CDR3: TGTGCCAGCTCACCAGTCAGCATCCAAGAGACCCAGTACTTC.

The sample holds a few counts of this clonotype. The CDR3 is CASSPESRRSMEQFF. CDR3 nucleotides: TGTGCCAGCAGCCCAGAATCCAGGAGATCAATGGAGCAGTTCTTC. V and J are TRBV7-2 and TRBJ2-1; D is ambiguous. CDR1 is SGHTA, CDR2 FQGNSA, per germline. CDR3 length equals 15 residues. The V gene lost 5 bases and the J gene lost 10 bases, with 21 bases spanning the gap. The whole variable domain, remainder taken from reference TRBV7-2 and TRBJ2-1, is GAGVSQSPSNKVTEKGKDVELRCDPISGHTALYWYRQSLGQGLEFLIYFQGNSAPDKSGLPSDRFSAERTGGSVSTLTIQRTQQEDSAVYLCASSPESRRSMEQFFGPGTRLTVL.

This chain uses TRBV7-6 with TRBJ1-5; D remains ambiguous. V shed 3 bases and J shed 3 bases, with 6 bases lying between them. This CDR3 contains 13 residues. Germline values: CDR1 SGHVS, CDR2 FNYEAQ. The CDR3 is CASSLNNNQPQHF. The DNA of the CDR3 is TGTGCCAGCAGCTTGAACAACAATCAGCCCCAGCATTTT. The full variable domain, completed using reference TRBV7-6 and TRBJ1-5, is GAGVSQSPRYKVTKRGQDVALRCDPISGHVSLYWYRQALGQGPEFLTYFNYEAQQDKSGLPNDRFSAERPEGSISTLTIQRTEQRDSAMYRCASSLNNNQPQHFGDGTRLSIL.

Of note for this clonotype: A much larger clone lies one base from this, so it may be a read error. J is TRBJ2-3 and V is TRBV29-1, with D possibly being TRBD2 (6 bases). The CDR3 contains 11 residues. Germline lookup yields CDR1 SQVTM and CDR2 ANQGSEA. The CDR3 bases are TGCGGCGTTGGAGGGACAGATACGCAGTATTTT. Translated: CGVGGTDTQYF.

This clonotype was counted a few times. The V call is TRBV7-9, the J call TRBJ1-6, with TRBD1 matching over 7 bases. The CDR3 has 17 amino acids. The junction had 10 bases not matched to a gene; V was cut back by 5 bases and J by 3 bases. Per germline, CDR1 SEHNR and CDR2 FQNEAQ (reference sequence). This CDR3 is CASSRGRQGLYNSPLHF. The CDR3 DNA follows: TGTGCCAGCAGCCGAGGGCGACAGGGACTCTATAATTCACCCCTCCACTTT.

This clonotype was observed many times. The V call is TRBV29-1, the J call TRBJ2-1, with 11 bases identical to TRBD2. The trim removed 7 bases at V and 5 bases at J, leaving 10 bases unmatched. The CDR3 loop spans 15 amino acids. Germline CDR1 SQVTM, CDR2 ANQGSEA. The CDR3 DNA is TGCAGCGCAATGGGGCTAGCGGGGGGTAACAATGAGCAGTTCTTC. Residues: CSAMGLAGGNNEQFF.

This clonotype was picked up many times. The chain's CDR3 is CATSRDPLGTEAFF. The CDR3 nucleotides read TGTGCCACCAGCAGAGATCCGTTGGGGACTGAAGCTTTCTTT. The genes are TRBV15 and TRBJ1-1; D unresolved. Trimming cost V 0 bases and J 5 bases, with 10 bases left between them. CDR3 size: 14 residues. Germline lookup yields CDR1 LNHNV and CDR2 YYDKDF (reference sequence).

The chain links TRBV5-1 to TRBJ1-1; D gene unclear. V was pared by 5 bases and J by 0 bases, with 8 bases between. The CDR3 runs to 13 residues. The germline V gene has CDR1 SGHRS and CDR2 YFSETQ. As DNA, the CDR3 is TGCGCCAGCAGGCCTCAATTGAACACTGAAGCTTTCTTT. This encodes CASRPQLNTEAFF.

The rearrangement links TRBV7-8 to TRBJ1-6; unclear D gene. The CDR3 is made up of 16 amino acids. The germline V gene has CDR1 SGHVS and CDR2 FQNEAQ. V gave up 5 bases and J gave up 2 bases, with 13 bases separating them. CDR3: CASSLEGATYNSPLHF. DNA for the CDR3: TGTGCCAGCAGCCTCGAAGGAGCAACCTATAATTCACCCCTCCACTTT.

This chain uses TRBV6-2 or TRBV6-3 with TRBJ1-2; D is ambiguous. Trimming removed 4 bases from V and 0 bases from J, with 15 bases in between. The germline V gene encodes CDR1 MNHEY and CDR2 SVGEGT. This CDR3 comprises 16 residues. CDR3 amino acids: CASSSPGRRANYGYTF. The CDR3 region has the DNA TGTGCCAGCAGTTCCCCTGGACGTAGAGCTAACTATGGCTACACCTTC.

This clonotype was observed at least ten times. The chain has TRBV11-3 and TRBJ2-2, with 8 bases that match TRBD1. V lost 3 bases to trimming and J lost 1 base; unmatched junction nucleotides: 1. The V gene's germline CDR1 is SGHNT and CDR2 YENEEA. The CDR3 extends over 15 amino acids. CDR3 sequence reads: CASSLGTGNTGELFF. CDR3 sequence (DNA): TGTGCCAGCAGCTTGGGGACAGGGAACACCGGGGAGCTGTTTTTT.

On this clonotype: The junction differs from germline at one of its ends, possibly a read error. This chain connects TRBV7-6 to TRBJ1-4, with D perhaps matching TRBD1 (5 bases). Germline loops: CDR1 SGHVS, CDR2 FNYEAQ. This CDR3 contains 16 residues. The CDR3 bases are TGTGCCAACAGCCCACATTGGGACCCCACTAATGAAAAACTGTTTTTT. As protein: CANSPHWDPTNEKLFF.

The rearrangement uses TRBV29-1 and TRBJ1-2; TRBD1 is a possible D gene (5 bases). This CDR3 is 18 amino acids long. Germline lookup yields CDR1 SQVTM and CDR2 ANQGSEA. V dropped 5 bases and J dropped 4 bases, with 29 bases sitting between them. For the CDR3, the DNA is TGCAGCGTTAGGGCCATGTCGTGGCGAGACAGAGTCGCCTATGGCTACACCTTC. Its protein product is CSVRAMSWRDRVAYGYTF.

This clonotype was found many times. The CDR3 sequence: CASSYGTGAYNLRTEAFF. CDR3 bases: TGTGCCAGCAGCTACGGGACAGGGGCCTACAATCTGAGAACTGAAGCTTTCTTT. The rearrangement links TRBV5-4 to TRBJ1-1; 10 nucleotides line up with TRBD1. Germline trimming cut 3 bases from V and 5 bases from J; bases unmatched to any gene: 16. Looked up from germline, CDR1 is SGHNT and CDR2 is YYREEE (reference sequence). The CDR3 covers 18 residues.

The chain joins TRBV5-1 to TRBJ1-1, with 7 bases identical to TRBD1. There are 16 residues in the CDR3. The junction had 13 bases not matched to a gene; V was cut back by 8 bases and J by 0 bases. Germline CDR1 and CDR2: SGHRS and YFSETQ. CDR3 sequence: CASTYTSGTVNTEAFF. In DNA form, the CDR3 reads TGCGCCAGTACCTACACTTCCGGGACAGTGAACACTGAAGCTTTCTTT.

The V call is TRBV6-1, the J call TRBJ1-3, with TRBD1 identical over 7 bases. The ends lost 6 bases at V and 0 bases at J; junction bases unmatched: 8. This CDR3 contains 16 residues. Germline V gives CDR1 MNHNS, CDR2 SASEGT. CDR3 nucleotide sequence: TGTGCCAGCAGCAGACAGGGAAAACTCTCTGGAAACACCATATATTTT. It yields the protein CASSRQGKLSGNTIYF.

This clonotype has a count of ten or more. V gene TRBV20-1 combines with J gene TRBJ2-7; 12 nucleotides line up with TRBD1. The CDR3 loop spans 15 amino acids. Germline CDR1 is DFQATT and CDR2 is SNEGSKA (reference sequence). V gave up 6 bases and J gave up 2 bases; unmatched junction bases: 8. The CDR3 region is CSAPPGTGGPYEQYF. CDR3 nucleotide sequence: TGCAGTGCGCCCCCCGGGACAGGGGGCCCCTACGAGCAGTACTTC.

This clonotype was recorded a few times. V and J are TRBV29-1 and TRBJ2-7, with 9 bases lining up with TRBD2. Germline V gene sequence: CDR1 SQVTM, CDR2 ANQGSEA. V lost 4 bases, J lost 2 bases, and 9 bases stayed unmatched. This CDR3 is built from 15 residues. The CDR3 region has the DNA TGCAGCGTTGTCCCTTTAGCGGGGGCGACCTACGAGCAGTACTTC. Residues: CSVVPLAGATYEQYF.

This clonotype was seen many times. CDR3: CASSALTGTNQPQHF. The CDR3 DNA reads as TGTGCCAGCAGTGCCTTGACAGGGACGAATCAGCCCCAGCATTTT. This chain uses TRBV12-3 or TRBV12-4 with TRBJ1-5; TRBD1 aligns across 7 bases. CDR3 length equals 15 residues. V was clipped by 5 bases and J by 4 bases; unmatched bases: 8.

This clonotype was observed many times. The CDR3 loop is CASRTTSGNTIYF. CDR3 sequence (DNA): TGTGCCAGCAGGACCACCTCTGGAAACACCATATATTTT. This chain connects TRBV6-1 to TRBJ1-3; D gene unclear. With 6 bases removed from V and 0 bases from J, the gap between germline ends came to 6 bases. The germline V gene has CDR1 MNHNS and CDR2 SASEGT. This CDR3 has 13 amino acids.

This clonotype was detected only once. The chain joins TRBV24-1 to TRBJ2-2; 7 bases are shared with TRBD2. V was clipped by 1 base and J by 5 bases; unmatched bases: 3. The CDR3 sequence is 15 residues long. Germline V gene data show CDR1 as KGHDR and CDR2 as SFDVKD. The CDR3: CATSDLAGPTGELFF. The CDR3 DNA is TGTGCCACCAGTGATTTAGCGGGGCCAACCGGGGAGCTGTTTTTT.

The rearrangement uses TRBV4-3 and TRBJ2-7; 11 nucleotides line up with TRBD1. V shed 8 bases, J shed 4 bases, and the junction held 7 bases outside the gene matches. Per germline, CDR1 LGHNA and CDR2 YSLEER. CDR3 length equals 14 residues. CDR3 DNA: TGCGCCAGCTCTGCCGGGACAGGGGGATACGAGCAGTACTTC. This encodes CASSAGTGGYEQYF.